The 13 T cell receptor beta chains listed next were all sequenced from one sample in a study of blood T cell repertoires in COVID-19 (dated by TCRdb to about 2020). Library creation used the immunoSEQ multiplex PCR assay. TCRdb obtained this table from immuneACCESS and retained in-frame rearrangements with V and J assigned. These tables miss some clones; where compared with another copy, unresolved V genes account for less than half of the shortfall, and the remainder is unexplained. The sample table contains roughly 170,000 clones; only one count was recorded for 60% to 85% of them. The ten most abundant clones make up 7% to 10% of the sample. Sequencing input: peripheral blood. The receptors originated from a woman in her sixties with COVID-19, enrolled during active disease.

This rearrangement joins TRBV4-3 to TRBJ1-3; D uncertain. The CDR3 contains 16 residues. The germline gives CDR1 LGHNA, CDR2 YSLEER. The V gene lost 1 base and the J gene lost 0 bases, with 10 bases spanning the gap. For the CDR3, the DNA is TGCGCCAGCAGCCAAGTGGCCCTCAGCTCTGGAAACACCATATATTTT. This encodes CASSQVALSSGNTIYF.

The CDR3 region is CASSWRDLTEAFF. The CDR3 nucleotides read TGTGCCAGCAGTTGGAGGGATTTGACTGAAGCTTTCTTT. This chain connects TRBV6-2 or TRBV6-3 to TRBJ1-1; no firm D call. CDR1 is MNHEY and CDR2 is SVGEGT in the germline V gene. Between the trimmed V and J ends, which lost 4 bases and 5 bases, there was a span of 11 bases. CDR3 size: 13 residues.

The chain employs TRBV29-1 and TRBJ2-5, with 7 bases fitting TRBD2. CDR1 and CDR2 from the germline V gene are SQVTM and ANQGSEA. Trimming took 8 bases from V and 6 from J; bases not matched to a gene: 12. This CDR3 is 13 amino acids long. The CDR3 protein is CSTDQGGSKTQYF. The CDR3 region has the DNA TGCAGCACCGACCAGGGCGGGAGTAAGACCCAGTACTTC.

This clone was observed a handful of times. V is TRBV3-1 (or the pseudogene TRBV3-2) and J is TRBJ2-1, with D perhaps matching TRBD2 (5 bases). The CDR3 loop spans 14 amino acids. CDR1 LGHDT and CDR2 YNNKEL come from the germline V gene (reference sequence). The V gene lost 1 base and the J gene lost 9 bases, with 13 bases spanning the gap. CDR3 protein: CASSQVGLPFEQFF. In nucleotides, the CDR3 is TGTGCCAGCAGCCAAGTTGGACTCCCCTTTGAGCAGTTCTTC.

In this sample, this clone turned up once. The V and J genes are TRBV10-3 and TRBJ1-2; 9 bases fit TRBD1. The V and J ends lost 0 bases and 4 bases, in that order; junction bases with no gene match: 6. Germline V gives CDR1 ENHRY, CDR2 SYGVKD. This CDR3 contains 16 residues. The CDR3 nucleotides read TGTGCCATCAGTGAGTCCGGGACAGGGTTGGTCTATGGCTACACCTTC. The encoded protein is CAISESGTGLVYGYTF.

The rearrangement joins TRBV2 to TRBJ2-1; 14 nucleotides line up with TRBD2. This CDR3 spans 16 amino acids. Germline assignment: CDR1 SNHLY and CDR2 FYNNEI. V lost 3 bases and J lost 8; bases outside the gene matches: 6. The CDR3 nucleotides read TGTGCCAGCAGTGACCCGACTAGCGGGGGGGCTGATGAGCAGTTCTTC. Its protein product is CASSDPTSGGADEQFF.

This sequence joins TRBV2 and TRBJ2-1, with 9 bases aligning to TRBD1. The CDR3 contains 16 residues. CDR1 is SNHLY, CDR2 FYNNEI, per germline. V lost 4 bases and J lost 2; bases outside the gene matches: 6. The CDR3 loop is CASSAQDRGTYNEQFF. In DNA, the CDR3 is TGTGCCAGCAGTGCCCAGGACAGGGGAACCTACAATGAGCAGTTCTTC.

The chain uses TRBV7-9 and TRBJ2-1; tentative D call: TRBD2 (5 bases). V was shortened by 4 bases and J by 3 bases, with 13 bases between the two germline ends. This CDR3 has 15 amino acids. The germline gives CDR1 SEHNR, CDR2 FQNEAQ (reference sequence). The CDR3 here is CASSSPSGLYNEQFF. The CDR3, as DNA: TGTGCCAGCAGCTCACCAAGCGGCCTCTACAATGAGCAGTTCTTC.

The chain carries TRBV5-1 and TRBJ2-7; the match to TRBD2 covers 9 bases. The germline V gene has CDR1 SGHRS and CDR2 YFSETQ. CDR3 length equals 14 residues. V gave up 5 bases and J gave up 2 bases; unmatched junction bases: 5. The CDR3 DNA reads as TGCGCCAGCAGTACGGCGGGAGGGCCCTACGAGCAGTACTTC. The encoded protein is CASSTAGGPYEQYF.

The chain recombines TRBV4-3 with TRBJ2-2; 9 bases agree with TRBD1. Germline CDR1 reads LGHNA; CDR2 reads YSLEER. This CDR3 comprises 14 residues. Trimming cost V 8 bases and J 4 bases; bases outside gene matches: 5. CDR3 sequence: CASRGTGTTGELFF. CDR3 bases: TGCGCCAGCCGCGGGACAGGGACCACCGGGGAGCTGTTTTTT.

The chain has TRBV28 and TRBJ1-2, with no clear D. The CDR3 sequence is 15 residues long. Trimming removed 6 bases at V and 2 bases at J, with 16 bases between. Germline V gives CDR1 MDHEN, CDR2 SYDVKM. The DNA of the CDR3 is TGTGCCAGCAGAGAGGGCCGGTTTGCCAACTATGGCTACACCTTC. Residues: CASREGRFANYGYTF.

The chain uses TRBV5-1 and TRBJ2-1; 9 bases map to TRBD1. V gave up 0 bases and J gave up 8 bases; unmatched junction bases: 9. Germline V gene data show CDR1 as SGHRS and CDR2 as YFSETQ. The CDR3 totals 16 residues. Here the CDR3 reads CASSLEGQGRADEQFF. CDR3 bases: TGCGCCAGCAGCTTGGAAGGACAGGGGAGGGCCGATGAGCAGTTCTTC.

In DNA, the CDR3 is TGTGCCAGCAGCTTAAACTCCGGGACAGCTAACTATGGCTACACCTTC. It encodes CASSLNSGTANYGYTF. The chain combines TRBV11-2 with TRBJ1-2; 7 bases match TRBD1. Germline V gene sequence: CDR1 SGHAT, CDR2 FQNNGV. CDR3 length: 16 residues. Trimming cost V 2 bases and J 0 bases; bases outside gene matches: 6.